The next 26 T cell receptor beta chains were all read from a single sample in a study of T-cell memory formation after mild COVID-19. TCRdb processed the 5' RACE reads anew with MiXCR; each CDR3 protein has one entry. Among some 450,000 distinct CDR3 sequences listed, approximately 20% were seen once. Sequenced sample: PBMCs or a T cell subset sorted from them (not recorded which). The receptors originated from an adult woman who had mild COVID-19 (a few samples of this study predate the infection). Cell type and time point are not known.

In this sample, this clonotype turned up a few times. The rearrangement uses TRBV19 and TRBJ2-1, with no clear D. The CDR3 runs to 12 residues. Trimming left V 3 bases short and J 12 bases short, with 12 bases between. Germline V lookup: CDR1 LNHDA, CDR2 SQIVND (reference sequence). This CDR3 reads CASSIGLKGQFF. The CDR3 DNA sequence: TGTGCCAGTAGTATTGGGCTTAAGGGGCAGTTCTTC.

This clonotype was found a few times. V and J are TRBV5-1 and TRBJ1-4; 8 nucleotides agree with TRBD1. CDR1 and CDR2 (germline): SGHRS, YFSETQ. The CDR3 has 18 residues. Trimming removed 3 bases from V and 0 bases from J; junction bases left unmatched: 10. For the CDR3, the DNA is TGCGCCAGCAGCTGGGGGTTCCGACAGGGGCCAACTAATGAAAAACTGTTTTTT. Its protein is CASSWGFRQGPTNEKLFF.

This clonotype was observed a single time. The chain has TRBV10-3 and TRBJ2-4; D gene uncertain. CDR1 and CDR2 from the germline V gene are ENHRY and SYGVKD. The CDR3 runs 16 residues. With 0 bases removed from V and 0 bases from J, the gap between germline ends came to 9 bases. DNA of the CDR3: TGTGCCATCAGTGAGTCTGCTTGGCTAGCCAAAAACATTCAGTACTTC. Encoded protein: CAISESAWLAKNIQYF.

The chain is built from TRBV12-3 or TRBV12-4 and TRBJ2-4; maybe TRBD1 (5 bases). CDR3 size: 13 residues. The germline V and J ends were trimmed by 8 bases and 3 bases, with 11 bases remaining between them. CDR3 amino acids: CASGFDSKNIQYF. The CDR3 coding sequence is TGTGCCAGCGGATTTGACAGCAAAAACATTCAGTACTTC.

This clonotype was observed a handful of times. This chain joins TRBV11-2 and TRBJ2-2; possibly TRBD2 for D (7 bases). Trimming left V 5 bases short and J 3 bases short, with 22 bases between. Germline loops: CDR1 SGHAT, CDR2 FQNNGV. The CDR3 consists of 18 residues. CDR3 protein: CASSPPRGGGVDTGELFF. The CDR3 nucleotides read TGTGCCAGCAGCCCACCTAGGGGAGGGGGGGTTGACACCGGGGAGCTGTTTTTT.

This clonotype occurred a few times. CDR3 region: CSVESGGPNYGYTF. The CDR3, as DNA: TGCAGCGTTGAGTCAGGGGGTCCAAACTATGGCTACACCTTC. The chain employs TRBV29-1 and TRBJ1-2, with 7 positions matching TRBD1. Germline CDR1 is SQVTM and CDR2 is ANQGSEA. This CDR3 is 14 amino acids long. V dropped 3 bases and J dropped 2; count of bases not matched to a gene: 6.

This clonotype was seen a few times. V and J are TRBV2 and TRBJ1-2, with D possibly being TRBD1 (6 bases). Germline CDR1 and CDR2: SNHLY and FYNNEI. V lost 1 base and J lost 10, with 10 bases in between. CDR3 length: 12 residues. CDR3 region: CASSEGQADYTF. Written as DNA, the CDR3 is TGTGCCAGCAGTGAAGGACAGGCGGACTACACCTTC.

This clonotype was counted a few times. The chain has TRBV20-1 and TRBJ2-1; the D is unclear. Trimming took 0 bases from V and 1 from J, leaving 13 bases between them. This CDR3 contains 16 residues. The germline gives CDR1 DFQATT, CDR2 SNEGSKA (reference sequence). The CDR3 loop reads CSARDYGLPSYNEQFF. Here the CDR3 DNA reads TGCAGTGCTAGAGATTATGGCTTACCTTCCTACAATGAGCAGTTCTTC.

The rearrangement uses TRBV12-3 or TRBV12-4 and TRBJ2-2; TRBD2 aligns across 11 bases. J lost 5 bases, V lost 6 bases, and 5 bases had no gene match. The CDR3 length is 15 residues. DNA of the CDR3: TGTGCCAGCAGAAAGATAGCGGGAGGGACCGGGGAGCTGTTTTTT. Its translation is CASRKIAGGTGELFF.

This chain joins TRBV5-1 and TRBJ2-2, with D perhaps matching TRBD1 (6 bases). V lost 4 bases and J 4 bases, leaving 14 bases between the germline ends. The CDR3 has 15 residues. Germline V gene data show CDR1 as SGHRS and CDR2 as YFSETQ. The DNA for the CDR3 is TGCGCCAGCAGCCATCTCCGGGACATCACCGGGGAGCTGTTTTTT. This encodes CASSHLRDITGELFF.

This clonotype was detected a few times. This chain links TRBV6-2 or TRBV6-3 with TRBJ2-7, with 12 bases lining up with TRBD2. Trimming cost V 2 bases and J 4 bases; bases outside gene matches: 3. Germline values: CDR1 MNHEY, CDR2 SVGEGT. CDR3 length: 15 residues. The CDR3 loop reads CASSYAGTSGYEQYF. CDR3 nucleotides: TGTGCCAGCAGTTACGCCGGGACTAGCGGGTACGAGCAGTACTTC.

This chain uses TRBV20-1 with TRBJ2-3; 10 bases are a match to TRBD2. This CDR3 is built from 15 residues. Germline CDR1 and CDR2: DFQATT and SNEGSKA (reference sequence). V shed 4 bases and J 3 bases; nucleotides not matched to a gene: 7. CDR3 nucleotide sequence: TGCAGTGCTATTGCTAGCGGGAGTTTAACAGATACGCAGTATTTT. Protein sequence: CSAIASGSLTDTQYF.

This clonotype was observed many times. The chain couples TRBV11-2 to TRBJ2-2, with D unclear. Per germline, CDR1 SGHAT and CDR2 FQNNGV. V lost 5 bases, J lost 7 bases, and 11 bases lay in between. The CDR3 contains 13 residues. The CDR3 is CASSPGRVGELFF. The CDR3 DNA follows: TGTGCCAGCAGCCCCGGTCGGGTCGGGGAGCTGTTTTTT.

The gene calls are TRBV10-3 and TRBJ2-3; no firm D call. The V gene's germline CDR1 is ENHRY and CDR2 SYGVKD. The CDR3 consists of 13 residues. V lost 3 bases and J 0 bases, leaving 4 bases between the germline ends. CDR3: CAISDPSTDTQYF. In nucleotides, the CDR3 is TGTGCCATCAGTGATCCTAGCACAGATACGCAGTATTTT.

The rearrangement links TRBV7-8 to TRBJ2-1; TRBD2 matches 10 bases. This CDR3 is built from 18 residues. Per germline, CDR1 SGHVS and CDR2 FQNEAQ. V was pared by 5 bases and J by 2 bases, with 12 bases of the junction left unmatched. CDR3: CASSARPPLAGAYNEQFF. The CDR3 coding sequence is TGTGCCAGCAGCGCCAGGCCCCCTCTAGCGGGGGCCTACAATGAGCAGTTCTTC.

J is TRBJ2-7 and V is TRBV3-1; D is unresolved. This CDR3 contains 15 residues. Germline-derived CDR1 and CDR2 are LGHDT and YNNKEL (reference sequence). V shed 6 bases and J shed 3 bases, with 18 bases lying between them. CDR3: CASRSFKSTYYEQYF. The DNA of the CDR3 is TGTGCCAGCAGATCTTTTAAATCGACCTACTACGAGCAGTACTTC.

V and J are TRBV19 and TRBJ1-2; D is perhaps TRBD1 (6 bases). Trimming removed 5 bases at V and 3 bases at J, with 16 bases between. From germline, CDR1 is LNHDA and CDR2 SQIVND (reference sequence). The CDR3 is 15 amino acids. Here the CDR3 reads CASSPIGTPYYGYTF. DNA for the CDR3: TGTGCCAGTAGTCCAATAGGGACACCCTACTATGGCTACACCTTC.

The V call is TRBV7-9, the J call TRBJ2-5; 8 bases are shared with TRBD2. V trimming: 1 base; J trimming: 5 bases; junction bases outside the gene matches: 3. CDR3 length: 14 amino acids. Germline loops: CDR1 SEHNR, CDR2 FQNEAQ (reference sequence). The CDR3, as DNA: TGTGCCAGCAGCTTAGGACTAGCGTTCGAGACCCAGTACTTC. Amino acid sequence: CASSLGLAFETQYF. Using reference TRBV7-9 and TRBJ2-5 for the parts outside the CDR3, the full variable domain is DTGVSQNPRHKITKRGQNVTFRCDPISEHNRLYWYRQTLGQGPEFLTYFQNEAQLEKSRLLSDRFSAERPKGSFSTLEIQRTEQGDSAMYLCASSLGLAFETQYFGPGTRLLVL.

This clonotype was found many times. The chain couples TRBV20-1 to TRBJ2-3; D not resolved. Germline lookup yields CDR1 DFQATT and CDR2 SNEGSKA (reference sequence). The CDR3 has 13 amino acids. Trimming took off 4 bases at V and 0 bases at J, with 8 bases between the two ends. The CDR3 bases are TGCAGTGCTACGATACTGAGCACAGATACGCAGTATTTT. It is translated as CSATILSTDTQYF.

CDR3 sequence (DNA): TGCAGTGCTTGCGCCGGGACAGATCATACCTCGCCCCAGCATTTT. Translating it yields CSACAGTDHTSPQHF. The chain employs TRBV20-1 and TRBJ1-5; 7 nucleotides line up with TRBD1. From germline, CDR1 is DFQATT and CDR2 SNEGSKA (reference sequence). J was trimmed by 9 bases and V by 5 bases; bases with no gene match: 16. There are 15 residues in the CDR3.

This clonotype was found many times. In DNA form, the CDR3 reads TGTGCCAGCAGTCAGATGACAGGTGCTGGAAACACCATATATTTT. Translating it yields CASSQMTGAGNTIYF. The chain uses TRBV7-6 and TRBJ1-3; possibly TRBD1 for D (6 bases). Trimming took off 6 bases at V and 2 bases at J, with 14 bases between the two ends. The length of the CDR3 is 15 residues. Germline V gene lookup returns CDR1 SGHVS and CDR2 FNYEAQ. Full variable domain (outside the CDR3, taken from reference TRBV7-6 and TRBJ1-3): GAGVSQSPRYKVTKRGQDVALRCDPISGHVSLYWYRQALGQGPEFLTYFNYEAQQDKSGLPNDRFSAERPEGSISTLTIQRTEQRDSAMYRCASSQMTGAGNTIYFGEGSWLTVV.

In this sample, this clonotype turned up a few times. This chain uses TRBV7-6 with TRBJ2-5; 7 nucleotides line up with TRBD1. The germline gives CDR1 SGHVS, CDR2 FNYEAQ. The junction had 4 bases not matched to a gene; V was cut back by 5 bases and J by 1 base. The CDR3 has 14 amino acids. For the CDR3, the DNA is TGTGCCAGCAGCCCAGGACAGGCCCAAGAGACCCAGTACTTC. Protein: CASSPGQAQETQYF.

The table lists this clonotype with a few counts. V usage is TRBV4-3 and J usage is TRBJ2-7; D possibly corresponds to TRBD1 (6 bases). V lost 0 bases to trimming and J lost 7 bases, with 13 bases between them. The length of the CDR3 is 14 residues. Germline CDR1 is LGHNA and CDR2 is YSLEER. CDR3 sequence (DNA): TGCGCCAGCAGCCAAGAAACTACAGGGTGGGAGCAGTACTTC. Encoded protein: CASSQETTGWEQYF.

V and J are TRBV5-1 and TRBJ2-4; 7 bases align to TRBD1. The CDR3 totals 16 residues. Germline-derived CDR1 and CDR2 are SGHRS and YFSETQ. V was clipped by 4 bases and J by 5 bases; unmatched bases: 12. The CDR3 sequence is CASSPTGAGVQNIQYF. CDR3 nucleotide sequence: TGCGCCAGCAGCCCTACAGGGGCCGGGGTCCAAAACATTCAGTACTTC.

In DNA, the CDR3 is TGTGCCAGCAGGACCGGGACAGTTTCCTCCTACGAGCAGTACTTC. Translated: CASRTGTVSSYEQYF. V is TRBV28 and J is TRBJ2-7; 7 nucleotides align to TRBD1. The CDR3 consists of 15 residues. Germline-derived CDR1 and CDR2 are MDHEN and SYDVKM. J was trimmed by 0 bases and V by 6 bases; bases with no gene match: 8. Full variable domain (rest looked up from reference TRBV28 and TRBJ2-7): DVKVTQSSRYLVKRTGEKVFLECVQDMDHENMFWYRQDPGLGLRLIYFSYDVKMKEKGDIPEGYSVSREKKERFSLILESASTNQTSMYLCASRTGTVSSYEQYFGPGTRLTVT.

The chain has TRBV10-3 and TRBJ2-7, with no clear D. V lost 9 bases and J lost 3, with 6 bases in between. This CDR3 comprises 10 residues. Germline assignment: CDR1 ENHRY and CDR2 SYGVKD. Written as DNA, the CDR3 is TGTGCCATGCATCTCTACGAGCAGTACTTC. Its protein product is CAMHLYEQYF.